This T cell receptor beta chain was captured in a study of cytomegalovirus exposure and HLA in healthy donors. Study overall: Genotyping of about 400 donors showed that about 84% belonged to the Caucasian-associated ancestry cluster. Study-level points and caveats: Reported results showed that the classifier diagnosed cytomegalovirus status with high specificity and sensitivity. Previously analyzed data showed that most TCR beta V segments were productive at a frequency of about 87% or about 30%. Later analysis placed DRB1 highest and HLA-C lowest in TCR association rates, which differed by HLA locus.

Primers: 60 Vbeta forward and 13 Jbeta reverse. Sequencing used immunoSEQ multiplex PCR; TCRdb keeps in-frame clones, though not all of them. The data show fewer than 95,000 clones, about 63% seen once. This clone was counted between two and nine times. Its target is not known. The CDR3 is 16 amino acids. Germline V gene lookup returns CDR1 MNHEY and CDR2 SMNVEV (reference sequence). The junction had 10 bases not matched to a gene; V was cut back by 4 bases and J by 3 bases. The chain uses TRBV27 and TRBJ1-2; 8 bases match TRBD1. Sequencing used PBMCs. The sequence was obtained from a woman aged 25 to 39 in good health and CMV-seronegative. Here the CDR3 reads CASSSRGTGLHYGYTF. The CDR3 region has the DNA TGTGCCAGCAGTTCCCGGGGGACAGGTCTTCACTATGGCTACACCTTC.